One sample yielded the 26 T cell receptor beta chains listed below, sequenced in a study of CD8+ T cells in alopecia areata. The sample's treatment: oral pan-JAK inhibitor, 5-10 mg twice daily. The authors extracted RNA and reverse transcribed it into cDNA as the sequencing template. Here immunoSEQ multiplex PCR was the method, and the copy in TCRdb shows in-frame clones only, minus some. The sample lists about 100,000 clones; 44% were seen once. Sequenced here: CD8+ T cells sorted from blood, sampled at week 24, from a patient treated with tofacitinib. Receptors originate from a human donor with alopecia areata.

DNA for the CDR3: TGCAGCGGCGACGCGAACACCGGGGAGCTGTTTTTT. It encodes CSGDANTGELFF. The rearrangement joins TRBV29-1 to TRBJ2-2; the D is unclear. In germline, CDR1 is SQVTM, CDR2 ANQGSEA. The CDR3 sequence is 12 residues long. V dropped 7 bases and J dropped 0 bases, with 6 bases sitting between them.

This chain links TRBV28 with TRBJ1-1; D might be TRBD1 (6 bases). CDR3 length equals 13 residues. Deletions cut 2 bases from V and 6 bases from J, with 10 bases between. Looked up from germline, CDR1 is MDHEN and CDR2 is SYDVKM. This CDR3 is CASSLRRQAEAFF. The DNA of the CDR3 is TGTGCCAGCAGTTTACGCCGACAGGCTGAAGCTTTCTTT.

The V gene is TRBV5-1, the J gene TRBJ2-7; TRBD2 agrees at 10 bases. The CDR3 is made up of 15 amino acids. The J segment lost 3 bases and the V segment lost 4 bases, leaving 7 bases of the junction unmatched. Germline V lookup: CDR1 SGHRS, CDR2 YFSETQ. CDR3 nucleotide sequence: TGCGCCAGCAGCCCAGGACTAGCGGAAATCTACGAGCAGTACTTC. This translates into CASSPGLAEIYEQYF.

The V gene is TRBV19, the J gene TRBJ2-1; 14 nucleotides align to TRBD2. Losses at the gene ends were 11 bases for V and 4 bases for J; bases not matched to a gene: 10. The CDR3 spans 16 residues. Germline CDR1 reads LNHDA; CDR2 reads SQIVND (reference sequence). Here the CDR3 reads CAGGTSGRECYNEQFF. CDR3 bases: TGTGCCGGAGGGACTAGCGGGAGAGAATGTTACAATGAGCAGTTCTTC.

The gene calls are TRBV10-3 and TRBJ2-3; 9 bases are shared with TRBD2. There are 16 residues in the CDR3. Trimming at V came to 0 bases and at J to 9 bases, leaving 10 bases not matched to a gene. The germline gives CDR1 ENHRY, CDR2 SYGVKD. DNA for the CDR3: TGTGCCATCAGTGAGTCGAAGGCGGGAGGGCTGGAGACGCAGTATTTT. This encodes CAISESKAGGLETQYF.

The chain carries TRBV10-1 and TRBJ2-1, with 9 bases identical to TRBD2. Per the germline V gene, CDR1 is WNHNN and CDR2 is SYGVQD (reference sequence). Trimming removed 3 bases from V and 7 bases from J; junction bases left unmatched: 7. CDR3 length: 15 residues. The CDR3 DNA is TGCGCCAGCAGTGAAACAGCGGGAGGCGTGAATGAGCAGTTCTTC. Translation: CASSETAGGVNEQFF.

The chain's CDR3 is CASSLGPDTTDTQYF. CDR3 nucleotides: TGTGCCAGCAGCTTAGGACCCGATACTACAGATACGCAGTATTTT. V gene TRBV7-9 combines with J gene TRBJ2-3; D is ambiguous. The CDR3 extends over 15 amino acids. Trimming removed 1 base from V and 3 bases from J, with 11 bases in between. Germline values: CDR1 SEHNR, CDR2 FQNEAQ (reference sequence).

This sequence joins TRBV29-1 and TRBJ2-3; 8 bases line up with TRBD2. Germline values: CDR1 SQVTM, CDR2 ANQGSEA. This CDR3 comprises 16 residues. J gave up 4 bases and V 3 bases, and 12 bases lay outside the gene matches. CDR3 sequence reads: CSVDSFTSGRPDTQYF. For the CDR3, the DNA is TGCAGCGTTGACTCATTTACTAGCGGCCGCCCAGATACGCAGTATTTT.

This chain connects TRBV25-1 to TRBJ1-2, with 8 bases matching TRBD1. The trim removed 1 base at V and 10 bases at J, leaving 11 bases unmatched. This CDR3 contains 15 residues. Per germline, CDR1 MGHDK and CDR2 SYGVNS. The CDR3 sequence: CASSELVETGVPYTF. The CDR3 nucleotides are TGTGCCAGCAGTGAATTGGTTGAGACAGGGGTTCCCTACACCTTC.

This clone was recorded a few times. Other DNA sequences in the sample encode the same CDR3. The V gene is TRBV7-3, the J gene TRBJ1-1; D gene ambiguous. The V gene lost 2 bases and the J gene lost 1 base, with 5 bases spanning the gap. Germline V gives CDR1 SGHTA, CDR2 FQGTGA. This CDR3 region has 13 residues. CDR3 bases: TGTGCCAGCAGCTTACGGGGGAACACTGAAGCTTTCTTT. This encodes CASSLRGNTEAFF.

A few counts support this clone. The chain recombines TRBV4-3 with TRBJ2-5, with D perhaps TRBD1 (7 bases). The CDR3 length is 14 residues. V lost 0 bases, J lost 3 bases, and 8 bases lay in between. The germline V gene has CDR1 LGHNA and CDR2 YSLEER. The CDR3 is CASSQDRGEETQYF. Written as DNA, the CDR3 is TGCGCCAGCAGCCAAGACAGGGGGGAAGAGACCCAGTACTTC.

J is TRBJ1-2 and V is TRBV9; a weak D match, TRBD1 (5 bases). Trimming removed 4 bases at V and 2 bases at J, with 12 bases between. The V gene's germline CDR1 is SGDLS and CDR2 YYNGEE. The CDR3 has 14 residues. The CDR3 DNA is TGTGCCAGCAGCTCCGCCGGGGGAAACTATGGCTACACCTTC. Its protein is CASSSAGGNYGYTF.

This clone appeared a single time. This chain joins TRBV6-6 and TRBJ2-3; D unclear. The CDR3 totals 12 residues. Germline CDR1 is MNHNY and CDR2 is SVGAGI (reference sequence). With 5 bases removed from V and 6 bases from J, the gap between germline ends came to 9 bases. This CDR3 is CASSPEEDTQYF. CDR3 coding DNA: TGTGCCAGCAGTCCTGAAGAGGATACGCAGTATTTT.

This sequence joins TRBV9 and TRBJ2-1, with 15 bases that match TRBD2. Germline trimming cut 0 bases from V and 1 base from J; bases unmatched to any gene: 2. The CDR3 totals 18 residues. The V gene's germline CDR1 is SGDLS and CDR2 YYNGEE. The CDR3 is CASSVVGLAGGSYNEQFF. The CDR3 DNA sequence: TGTGCCAGCAGCGTAGTGGGACTAGCGGGAGGTTCCTACAATGAGCAGTTCTTC.

The V gene is TRBV7-2, the J gene TRBJ2-1; TRBD2 might be the D (5 bases). V lost 5 bases and J lost 2, with 10 bases in between. This CDR3 spans 14 amino acids. From germline, CDR1 is SGHTA and CDR2 FQGNSA. The CDR3 DNA reads as TGTGCCAGCAGCGGACTGTCCACCTACAATGAGCAGTTCTTC. Encoded protein: CASSGLSTYNEQFF.

The chain is built from TRBV29-1 and TRBJ1-1, with TRBD1 matching over 7 bases. The CDR3 runs to 10 residues. Germline V gives CDR1 SQVTM, CDR2 ANQGSEA. The V segment lost 6 bases and the J segment 8 bases; nucleotides outside the gene matches: 3. CDR3 sequence (DNA): TGCAGCGTCGGGACAGCCGAAGCTTTCTTT. Protein: CSVGTAEAFF. The full variable domain, in which reference TRBV29-1 and TRBJ1-1 provide the parts outside the CDR3, is SAVISQKPSRDICQRGTSLTIQCQVDSQVTMMFWYRQQPGQSLTLIATANQGSEATYESGFVIDKFPISRPNLTFSTLTVSNMSPEDSSIYLCSVGTAEAFFGQGTRLTVV.

This clone has only a few counts. CDR3 residues: CASSEGTGGFGEQFF. In DNA form, the CDR3 reads TGTGCCAGCAGTGAAGGGACAGGGGGTTTCGGTGAGCAGTTCTTC. V is TRBV25-1 and J is TRBJ2-1, with 11 positions matching TRBD1. Trimming took 2 bases from V and 9 from J; bases not matched to a gene: 6. Germline values: CDR1 MGHDK, CDR2 SYGVNS. The CDR3 has 15 amino acids.

In this sample, this clone turned up a few times. This chain joins TRBV7-8 and TRBJ2-6, with no clear D. CDR3 size: 15 residues. The V end lost 1 base, the J end lost 2 bases, and 6 bases lay between the germline ends. CDR1 and CDR2 from the germline V gene are SGHVS and FQNEAQ. CDR3 residues: CASSLGPAGANVLTF. CDR3 bases: TGTGCCAGCAGCTTAGGCCCCGCTGGGGCCAACGTCCTGACTTTC.

The rearrangement uses TRBV27 and TRBJ1-2; TRBD1 might be the D (6 bases). The germline gives CDR1 MNHEY, CDR2 SMNVEV (reference sequence). The V end was cut by 1 base, the J end by 6 bases, with 9 bases between. The CDR3 covers 13 residues. In nucleotides, the CDR3 is TGTGCCAGCAGTTTATGGGGGGGGCATGGCTACACCTTC. This sequence encodes CASSLWGGHGYTF.

This clone was seen more than once but under ten times. The chain uses TRBV11-2 and TRBJ1-5, with a possible D match to TRBD1 (5 bases). CDR1 is SGHAT and CDR2 is FQNNGV in the germline V gene. The CDR3 totals 13 residues. The V gene lost 5 bases and the J gene lost 7 bases, with 12 bases spanning the gap. CDR3 DNA sequence: TGTGCCAGCAGCCCCGGGGCGAGCCAGCCCCAGCATTTT. Encoded protein: CASSPGASQPQHF.

The chain is built from TRBV9 and TRBJ2-1, with TRBD1 matching over 10 bases. Trimming at V came to 1 base and at J to 8 bases, leaving 6 bases not matched to a gene. The germline CDR1 and CDR2 sequences are SGDLS and YYNGEE. There are 15 residues in the CDR3. CDR3 coding DNA: TGTGCCAGCAGCGTAACCGGGACAGGGGCCGATGAGCAGTTCTTC. Protein product: CASSVTGTGADEQFF.

This clone was counted a few times. The rearrangement uses TRBV5-6 and TRBJ2-1; possibly TRBD2 for D (5 bases). The V end lost 2 bases, the J end lost 8 bases, and 11 bases lay between the germline ends. This CDR3 has 13 residues. Looked up from germline, CDR1 is SGHDT and CDR2 is YYEEEE. The CDR3 DNA follows: TGTGCCAGCAGCTTTCAGAGCGGCCATGAGCAGTTCTTC. Protein: CASSFQSGHEQFF.

There are a few counts of this clone. The chain combines TRBV30 with TRBJ2-7; 9 nucleotides agree with TRBD1. The trim removed 2 bases at V and 1 base at J, leaving 12 bases unmatched. This CDR3 comprises 17 residues. Per the germline V gene, CDR1 is GTSNPN and CDR2 is SVGIG (reference sequence). CDR3 residues: CAWSLPPGQGYSYEQYF. The DNA of the CDR3 is TGTGCCTGGAGTCTTCCTCCGGGACAGGGATATTCCTACGAGCAGTACTTC.

The sample holds a few counts of this clone. This specimen includes other DNA sequences encoding the same CDR3. The V gene is TRBV7-2, the J gene TRBJ2-7; 7 nucleotides agree with TRBD1. V trimming: 5 bases; J trimming: 4 bases; junction bases outside the gene matches: 2. Germline-derived CDR1 and CDR2 are SGHTA and FQGNSA. The CDR3 is 12 residues long. The CDR3 DNA reads as TGTGCCAGCAGCCCGACAGGGTACGAGCAGTACTTC. Translated: CASSPTGYEQYF. Full variable domain (remainder filled in from reference TRBV7-2 and TRBJ2-7): GAGVSQSPSNKVTEKGKDVELRCDPISGHTALYWYRQSLGQGLEFLIYFQGNSAPDKSGLPSDRFSAERTGGSVSTLTIQRTQQEDSAVYLCASSPTGYEQYFGPGTRLTVT.

The genes are TRBV9 and TRBJ2-3; 9 bases map to TRBD2. V gave up 0 bases and J gave up 4 bases; unmatched junction bases: 3. Germline assignment: CDR1 SGDLS and CDR2 YYNGEE. CDR3 length: 15 residues. CDR3 sequence: CASSVGAGGADTQYF. The CDR3, as DNA: TGTGCCAGCAGCGTAGGAGCGGGAGGAGCAGATACGCAGTATTTT.

The rearrangement links TRBV29-1 to TRBJ2-1; D may correspond to TRBD1 or TRBD2 (5 bases each). The CDR3 has 12 residues. Germline CDR1 is SQVTM and CDR2 is ANQGSEA. V was trimmed by 5 bases and J by 5 bases, leaving 10 bases between them. The CDR3 DNA reads TGCAGCGTTTACCGGGACCACAATGAGCAGTTCTTC. It specifies CSVYRDHNEQFF.